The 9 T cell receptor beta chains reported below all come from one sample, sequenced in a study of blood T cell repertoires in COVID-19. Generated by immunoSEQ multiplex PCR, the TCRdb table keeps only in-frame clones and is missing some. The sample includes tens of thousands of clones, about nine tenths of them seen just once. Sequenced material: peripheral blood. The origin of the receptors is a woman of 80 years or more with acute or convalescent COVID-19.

CDR3 residues: CASSLGAGANVLTF. CDR3 DNA sequence: TGTGCCAGCAGCTTGGGCGCTGGGGCCAACGTCCTGACTTTC. V and J are TRBV5-6 and TRBJ2-6; D gene ambiguous. The CDR3 consists of 14 residues. Per the germline V gene, CDR1 is SGHDT and CDR2 is YYEEEE. Trimming removed 0 bases from V and 2 bases from J, with 3 bases in between.

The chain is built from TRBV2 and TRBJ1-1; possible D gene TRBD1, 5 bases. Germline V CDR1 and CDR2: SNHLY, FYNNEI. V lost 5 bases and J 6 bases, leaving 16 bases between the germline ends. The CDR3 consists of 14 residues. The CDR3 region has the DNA TGTGCCAGCAGTCCCGGGAGGGGCATGGCTGAAGCTTTCTTT. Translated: CASSPGRGMAEAFF.

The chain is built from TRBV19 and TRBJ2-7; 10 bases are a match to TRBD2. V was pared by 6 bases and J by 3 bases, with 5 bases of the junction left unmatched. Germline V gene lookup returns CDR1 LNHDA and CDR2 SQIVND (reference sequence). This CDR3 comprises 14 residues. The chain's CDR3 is CASRLSGGNYEQYF. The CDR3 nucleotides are TGTGCCAGTAGGCTTAGCGGGGGGAACTACGAGCAGTACTTC.

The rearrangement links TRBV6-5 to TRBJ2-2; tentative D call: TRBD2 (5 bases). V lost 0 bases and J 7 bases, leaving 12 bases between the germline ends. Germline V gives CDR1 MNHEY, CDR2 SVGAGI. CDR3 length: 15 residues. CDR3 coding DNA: TGTGCCAGCAGTTACTCACTAGGACCCGACGGGGAGCTGTTTTTT. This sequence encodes CASSYSLGPDGELFF.

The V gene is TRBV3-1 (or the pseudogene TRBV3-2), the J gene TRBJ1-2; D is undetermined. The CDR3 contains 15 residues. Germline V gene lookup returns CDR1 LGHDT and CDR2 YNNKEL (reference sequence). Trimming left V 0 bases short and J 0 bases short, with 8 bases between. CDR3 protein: CASSQDLAANYGYTF. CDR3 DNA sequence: TGTGCCAGCAGCCAAGATTTGGCAGCTAACTATGGCTACACCTTC.

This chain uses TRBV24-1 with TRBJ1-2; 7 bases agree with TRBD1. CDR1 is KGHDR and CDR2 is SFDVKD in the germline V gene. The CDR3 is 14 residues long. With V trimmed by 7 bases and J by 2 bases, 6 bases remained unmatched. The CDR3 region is CATSPGQINYGYTF. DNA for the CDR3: TGTGCCACCAGCCCGGGACAGATAAACTATGGCTACACCTTC.

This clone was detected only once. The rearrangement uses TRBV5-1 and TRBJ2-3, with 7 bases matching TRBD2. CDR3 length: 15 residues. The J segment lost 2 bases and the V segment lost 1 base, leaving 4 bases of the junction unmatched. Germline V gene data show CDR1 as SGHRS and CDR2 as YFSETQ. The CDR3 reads CASSLREATTDTQYF. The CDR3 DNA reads TGCGCCAGCAGCTTGCGGGAGGCTACCACAGATACGCAGTATTTT. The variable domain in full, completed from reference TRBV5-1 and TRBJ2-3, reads KAGVTQTPRYLIKTRGQQVTLSCSPISGHRSVSWYQQTPGQGLQFLFEYFSETQRNKGNFPGRFSGRQFSNSRSEMNVSTLELGDSALYLCASSLREATTDTQYFGPGTRLTVL.

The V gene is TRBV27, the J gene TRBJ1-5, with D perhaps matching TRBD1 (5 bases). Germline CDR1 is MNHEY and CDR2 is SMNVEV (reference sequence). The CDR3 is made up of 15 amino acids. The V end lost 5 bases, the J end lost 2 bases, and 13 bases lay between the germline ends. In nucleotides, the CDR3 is TGTGCCAGCAGTCCCAGGGTCCTTGGCAATCAGCCCCAGCATTTT. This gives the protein CASSPRVLGNQPQHF.

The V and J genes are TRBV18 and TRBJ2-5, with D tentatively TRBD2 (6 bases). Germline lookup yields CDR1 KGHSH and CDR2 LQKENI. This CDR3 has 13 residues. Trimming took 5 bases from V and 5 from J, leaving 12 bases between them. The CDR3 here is CASSSRREETQYF. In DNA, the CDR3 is TGTGCCAGCTCAAGCAGGAGGGAGGAGACCCAGTACTTC.